The clone carrying this T cell receptor beta chain was picked up one time. Trimming at V came to 11 bases and at J to 0 bases, leaving 19 bases not matched to a gene. The CDR3 has 17 amino acids. Germline V gives CDR1 SNHLY, CDR2 FYNNEI. The data belong to a study of T cell changes during pregnancy in multiple sclerosis. Only in-frame clones appear in the TCRdb table, and some are missing; sequencing was by immunoSEQ multiplex PCR. The data contain approximately 100,000 clones, 91% of them singletons. The sequences come from peripheral blood, collected in the second trimester of pregnancy. The rearrangement joins TRBV2 to TRBJ2-7; TRBD1 aligns across 7 bases. The TCR comes from a female donor with multiple sclerosis, enrolled in a pregnancy study. CDR3 bases: TGTGCCGGGACGACAGGGTTCCAGCCTCCTTCCTCCTACGAGCAGTACTTC. Its translation: CAGTTGFQPPSSYEQYF.